What follows is one T cell receptor (beta chain) and its context. The antigen remains unidentified. The data derive from a study of cytomegalovirus exposure and HLA in healthy donors. General study results and limits: Clonal expansion was found to be greater in HLA-associated TCR beta chains than in equally common others in a later analysis. Later on, an analysis showed TCR association rates differing by HLA locus, with DRB1 the most and HLA-C the fewest. The listing of 150 or so TCR beta chains classed them as cytomegalovirus-associated.

60 Vbeta and 13 Jbeta primers were used in PCR. Assay used: immunoSEQ multiplex PCR; TCRdb lists only in-frame clones, some missing. The repertoire consists of about 87,000 clones, with roughly 70% occurring once and the leading ten covering about 22%. The V and J ends lost 6 bases and 5 bases, in that order; junction bases with no gene match: 6. There are 13 residues in the CDR3. CDR1 is SGHDN and CDR2 is FVKESK in the germline V gene. The rearrangement joins TRBV14 to TRBJ2-5; 7 positions agree with TRBD1. The source of this sequence is a man aged 25 to 40 in good health and CMV-seropositive. Material: PBMCs. CDR3 region: CASRSQGTETQYF. DNA for the CDR3: TGTGCCAGCAGATCACAGGGGACGGAGACCCAGTACTTC.